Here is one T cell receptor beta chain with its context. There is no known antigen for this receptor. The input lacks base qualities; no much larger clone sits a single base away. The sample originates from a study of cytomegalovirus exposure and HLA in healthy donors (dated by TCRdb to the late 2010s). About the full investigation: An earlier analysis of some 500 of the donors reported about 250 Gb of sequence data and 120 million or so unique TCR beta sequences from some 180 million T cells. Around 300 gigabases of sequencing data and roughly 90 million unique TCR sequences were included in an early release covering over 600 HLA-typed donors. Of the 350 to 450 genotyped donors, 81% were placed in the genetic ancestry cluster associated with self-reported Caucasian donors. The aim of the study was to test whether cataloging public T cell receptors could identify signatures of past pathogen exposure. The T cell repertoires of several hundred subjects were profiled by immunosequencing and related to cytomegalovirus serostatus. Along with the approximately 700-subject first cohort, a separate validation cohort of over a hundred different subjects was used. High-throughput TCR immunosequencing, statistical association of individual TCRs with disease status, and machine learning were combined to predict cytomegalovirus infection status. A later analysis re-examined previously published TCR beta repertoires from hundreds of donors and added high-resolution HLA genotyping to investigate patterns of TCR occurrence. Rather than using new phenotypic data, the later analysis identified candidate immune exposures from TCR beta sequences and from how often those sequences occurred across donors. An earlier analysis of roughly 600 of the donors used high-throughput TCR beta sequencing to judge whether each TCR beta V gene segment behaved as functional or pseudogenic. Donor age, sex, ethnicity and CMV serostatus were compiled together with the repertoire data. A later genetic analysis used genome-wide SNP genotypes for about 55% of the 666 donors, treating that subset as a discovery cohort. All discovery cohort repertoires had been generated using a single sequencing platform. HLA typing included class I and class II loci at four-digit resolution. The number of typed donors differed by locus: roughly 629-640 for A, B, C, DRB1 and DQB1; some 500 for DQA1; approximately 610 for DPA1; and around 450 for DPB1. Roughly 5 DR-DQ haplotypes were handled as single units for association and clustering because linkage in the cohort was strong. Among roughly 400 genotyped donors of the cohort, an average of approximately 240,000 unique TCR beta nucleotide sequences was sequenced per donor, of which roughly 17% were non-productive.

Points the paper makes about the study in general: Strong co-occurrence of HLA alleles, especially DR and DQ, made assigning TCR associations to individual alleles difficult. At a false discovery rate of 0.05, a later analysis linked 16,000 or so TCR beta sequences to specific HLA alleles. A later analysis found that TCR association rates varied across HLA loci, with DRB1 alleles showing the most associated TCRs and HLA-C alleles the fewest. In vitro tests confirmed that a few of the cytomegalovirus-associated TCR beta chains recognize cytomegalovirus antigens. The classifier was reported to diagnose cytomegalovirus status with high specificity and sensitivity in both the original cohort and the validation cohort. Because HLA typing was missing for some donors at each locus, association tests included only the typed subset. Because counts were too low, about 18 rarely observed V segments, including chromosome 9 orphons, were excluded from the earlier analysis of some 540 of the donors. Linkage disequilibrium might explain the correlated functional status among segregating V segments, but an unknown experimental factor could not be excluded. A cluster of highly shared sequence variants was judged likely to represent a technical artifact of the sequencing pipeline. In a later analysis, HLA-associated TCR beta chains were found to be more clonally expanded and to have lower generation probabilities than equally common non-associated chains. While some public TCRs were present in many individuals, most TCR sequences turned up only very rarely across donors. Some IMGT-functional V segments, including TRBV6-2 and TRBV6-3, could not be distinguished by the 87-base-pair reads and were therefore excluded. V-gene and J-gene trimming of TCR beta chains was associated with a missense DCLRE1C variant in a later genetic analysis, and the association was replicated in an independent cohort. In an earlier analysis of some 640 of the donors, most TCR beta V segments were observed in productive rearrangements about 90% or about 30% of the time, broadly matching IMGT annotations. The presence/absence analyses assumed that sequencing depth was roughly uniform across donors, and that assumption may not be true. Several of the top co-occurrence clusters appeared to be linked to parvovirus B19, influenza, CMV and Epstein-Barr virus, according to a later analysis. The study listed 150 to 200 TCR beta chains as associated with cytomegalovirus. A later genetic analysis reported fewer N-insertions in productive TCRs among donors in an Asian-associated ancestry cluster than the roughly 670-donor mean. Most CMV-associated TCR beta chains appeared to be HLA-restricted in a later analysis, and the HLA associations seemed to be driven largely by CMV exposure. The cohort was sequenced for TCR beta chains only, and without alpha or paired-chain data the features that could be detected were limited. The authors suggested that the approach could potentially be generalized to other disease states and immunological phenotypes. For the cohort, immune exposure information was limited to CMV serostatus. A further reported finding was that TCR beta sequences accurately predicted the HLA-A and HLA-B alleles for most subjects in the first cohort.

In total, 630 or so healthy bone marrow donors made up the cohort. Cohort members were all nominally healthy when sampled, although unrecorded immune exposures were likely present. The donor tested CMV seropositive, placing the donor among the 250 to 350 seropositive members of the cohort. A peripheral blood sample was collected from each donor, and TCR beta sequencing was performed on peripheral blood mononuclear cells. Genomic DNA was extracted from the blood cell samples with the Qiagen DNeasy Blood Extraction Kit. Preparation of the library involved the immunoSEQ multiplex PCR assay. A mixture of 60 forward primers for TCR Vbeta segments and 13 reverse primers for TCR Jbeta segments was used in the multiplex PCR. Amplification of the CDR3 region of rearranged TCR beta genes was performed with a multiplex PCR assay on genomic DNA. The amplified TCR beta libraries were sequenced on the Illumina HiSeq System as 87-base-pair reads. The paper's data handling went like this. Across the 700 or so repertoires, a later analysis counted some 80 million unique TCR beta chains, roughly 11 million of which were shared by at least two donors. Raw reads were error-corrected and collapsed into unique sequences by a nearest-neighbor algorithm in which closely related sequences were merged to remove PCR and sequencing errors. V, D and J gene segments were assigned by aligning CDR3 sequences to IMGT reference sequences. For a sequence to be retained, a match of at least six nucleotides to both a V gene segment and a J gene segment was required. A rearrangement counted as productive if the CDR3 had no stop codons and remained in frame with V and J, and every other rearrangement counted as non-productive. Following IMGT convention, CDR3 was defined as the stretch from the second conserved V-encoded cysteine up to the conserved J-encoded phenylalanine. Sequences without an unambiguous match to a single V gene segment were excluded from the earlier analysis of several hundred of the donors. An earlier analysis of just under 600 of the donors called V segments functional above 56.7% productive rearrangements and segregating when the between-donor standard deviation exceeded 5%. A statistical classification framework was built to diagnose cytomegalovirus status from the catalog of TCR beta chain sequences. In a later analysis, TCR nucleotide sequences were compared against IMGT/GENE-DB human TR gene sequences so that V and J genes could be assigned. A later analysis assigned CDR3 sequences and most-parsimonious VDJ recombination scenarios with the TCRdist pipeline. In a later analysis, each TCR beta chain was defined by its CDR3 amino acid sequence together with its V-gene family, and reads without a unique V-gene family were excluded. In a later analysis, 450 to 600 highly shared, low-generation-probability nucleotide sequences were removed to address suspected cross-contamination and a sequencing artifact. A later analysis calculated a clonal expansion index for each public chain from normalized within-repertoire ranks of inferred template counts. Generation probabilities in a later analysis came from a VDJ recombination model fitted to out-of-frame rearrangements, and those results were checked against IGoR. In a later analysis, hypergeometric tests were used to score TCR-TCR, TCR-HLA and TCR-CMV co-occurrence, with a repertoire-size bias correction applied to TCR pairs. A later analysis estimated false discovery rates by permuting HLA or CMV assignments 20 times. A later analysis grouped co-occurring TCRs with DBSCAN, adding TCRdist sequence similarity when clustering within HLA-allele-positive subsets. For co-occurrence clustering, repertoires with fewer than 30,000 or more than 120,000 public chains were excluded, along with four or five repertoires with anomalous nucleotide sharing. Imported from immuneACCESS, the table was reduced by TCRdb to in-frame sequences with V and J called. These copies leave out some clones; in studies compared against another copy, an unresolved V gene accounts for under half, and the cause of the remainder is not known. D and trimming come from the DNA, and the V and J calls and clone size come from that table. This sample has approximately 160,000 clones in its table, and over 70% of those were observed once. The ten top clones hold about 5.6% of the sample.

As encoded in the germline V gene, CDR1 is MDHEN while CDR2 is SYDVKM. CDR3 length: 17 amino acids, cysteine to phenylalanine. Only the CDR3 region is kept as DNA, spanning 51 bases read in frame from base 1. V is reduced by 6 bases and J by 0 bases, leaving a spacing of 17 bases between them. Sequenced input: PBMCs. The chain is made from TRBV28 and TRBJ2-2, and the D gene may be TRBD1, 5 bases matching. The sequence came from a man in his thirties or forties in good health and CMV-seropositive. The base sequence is TGTGCCAGCAGACCGACAGTCCCCTATTCGAACACCGGGGAGCTGTTTTTT. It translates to CASRPTVPYSNTGELFF.